The 21 T cell receptor beta chains given below trace back to one sample, sequenced in a study of blood T cell repertoires in COVID-19. TCRdb's table, derived via immunoSEQ multiplex PCR, lists solely in-frame clones and lacks some. Of 150,000 to 200,000 clones listed, around 79% were seen once; the top ten hold about 25%. The source material was peripheral blood. The source is a woman in her 70s with acute or convalescent COVID-19.

The V gene is TRBV18, the J gene TRBJ1-2; no firm D call. Trimming pared 2 bases from V and 7 bases from J, leaving 17 bases between. This CDR3 has 15 amino acids. Germline-derived CDR1 and CDR2 are KGHSH and LQKENI. The CDR3 is CASSPSSGIVTGYTF. For the CDR3, the DNA is TGTGCCAGCTCACCATCTTCGGGGATCGTGACTGGCTACACCTTC.

This chain connects TRBV7-3 to TRBJ2-1; TRBD2 might be the D (6 bases). V lost 5 bases and J 9 bases, leaving 20 bases between the germline ends. CDR3 size: 15 residues. Germline V gene sequence: CDR1 SGHTA, CDR2 FQGTGA. CDR3 sequence: CASSALAMSESEQFF. For the CDR3, the DNA is TGTGCCAGCAGCGCACTAGCAATGTCAGAGTCTGAGCAGTTCTTC.

This chain links TRBV5-1 with TRBJ2-7; 12 nucleotides match TRBD1. The CDR3 is 14 amino acids. Germline assignment: CDR1 SGHRS and CDR2 YFSETQ. Trimming took 4 bases from V and 6 from J; bases not matched to a gene: 5. This CDR3 is CASSLGQGAREQYF. The CDR3 DNA follows: TGCGCCAGCAGCCTGGGACAGGGGGCGCGCGAGCAGTACTTC.

This clone has just a few counts. The chain links TRBV19 to TRBJ1-3; D is unclear. Trimming removed 7 bases at V and 1 base at J, with 8 bases between. In germline, CDR1 is LNHDA, CDR2 SQIVND (reference sequence). This CDR3 has 13 amino acids. DNA of the CDR3: TGTGCCAGTATGAGTGGTTCTGGAAACACCATATATTTT. Translation gives CASMSGSGNTIYF.

This rearrangement joins TRBV27 to TRBJ2-3; the D gene is possibly TRBD2 (5 bases). V lost 2 bases and J lost 5, with 11 bases in between. The CDR3 consists of 14 residues. The V gene's germline CDR1 is MNHEY and CDR2 SMNVEV (reference sequence). This CDR3 is CASSLGGIQDTQYF. DNA of the CDR3: TGTGCCAGCAGTTTAGGAGGTATTCAAGATACGCAGTATTTT.

This clone was detected only a few times. The chain is built from TRBV27 and TRBJ2-3; TRBD2 matches 9 bases. V gave up 6 bases and J gave up 0 bases; unmatched junction bases: 7. Germline V gene data show CDR1 as MNHEY and CDR2 as SMNVEV (reference sequence). The CDR3 is 16 residues long. The CDR3 spells CASRVRSGSSTDTQYF. DNA for the CDR3: TGTGCCAGCAGGGTGCGTAGCGGGAGTAGCACAGATACGCAGTATTTT.

Concerning this clone itself: Additional DNA sequences in this sample encode the identical CDR3. This rearrangement joins TRBV20-1 to TRBJ2-5; D possibly corresponds to TRBD1 (5 bases). Trimming left V 7 bases short and J 0 bases short, with 6 bases between. CDR1 and CDR2 from the germline V gene are DFQATT and SNEGSKA (reference sequence). The CDR3 has 11 amino acids. CDR3: CSGQHQETQYF. The CDR3, as DNA: TGCAGTGGACAGCACCAAGAGACCCAGTACTTC.

A word on this clone: One junction end does not reproduce the germline sequence, and a read error may be involved. The chain employs TRBV3-1 (or the pseudogene TRBV3-2) and TRBJ1-2, with D possibly TRBD1 on 6 matching bases. CDR3 length: 13 amino acids. Germline V CDR1 and CDR2: LGHDT, YNNKEL (reference sequence). The DNA for the CDR3 is TGTGCCAGCAGTCAAGACAGGCCGGGGGGCTACACCTTC. Amino acids: CASSQDRPGGYTF.

This chain joins TRBV19 and TRBJ2-3; TRBD1 aligns across 7 bases. J gave up 7 bases and V 5 bases, and 6 bases lay outside the gene matches. The CDR3 extends over 13 amino acids. In germline, CDR1 is LNHDA, CDR2 SQIVND (reference sequence). The CDR3, as DNA: TGTGCCAGTAGTTCCGACAGGGTAAATACGCAGTATTTT. This gives the protein CASSSDRVNTQYF.

The gene calls are TRBV2 and TRBJ2-1; TRBD2 matches 14 bases. Trimming took 5 bases from V and 7 from J; bases not matched to a gene: 4. Germline CDR1 reads SNHLY; CDR2 reads FYNNEI. This CDR3 spans 15 amino acids. CDR3 loop: CASSRLAGGRNEQFF. The CDR3 region has the DNA TGTGCCAGCAGTCGACTAGCGGGAGGGAGGAATGAGCAGTTCTTC.

V gene TRBV2 combines with J gene TRBJ1-6, with 7 bases that match TRBD1. V shed 5 bases, J shed 8 bases, and the junction held 6 bases outside the gene matches. Germline V gene data show CDR1 as SNHLY and CDR2 as FYNNEI. The CDR3 sequence is 14 residues long. CDR3 sequence (DNA): TGTGCCAGCAGTCCCACAGGGGCTGATTCACCCCTCCACTTT. Residues: CASSPTGADSPLHF.

This sequence joins TRBV10-2 and TRBJ1-3; 7 bases are a match to TRBD1. This CDR3 region has 14 residues. After removal of 6 bases from V and 1 base from J, the junction contained 3 bases not matched to a gene. CDR1 and CDR2 (germline): WSHSY, SAAADI. CDR3 in DNA: TGCGCCAGCAGAGAACAGGGGTCTGGAAACACCATATATTTT. It encodes CASREQGSGNTIYF.

The rearrangement links TRBV20-1 to TRBJ1-1; D gene uncertain. V shed 3 bases and J shed 0 bases, with 8 bases lying between them. The germline V gene has CDR1 DFQATT and CDR2 SNEGSKA (reference sequence). The CDR3 totals 13 residues. The CDR3 reads CSASGQLNTEAFF. The CDR3 DNA reads TGCAGTGCTAGTGGCCAGTTGAACACTGAAGCTTTCTTT.

V is TRBV5-1 and J is TRBJ1-3, with a possible D match to TRBD1 (6 bases). Deletions cut 0 bases from V and 3 bases from J, with 10 bases between. CDR3 length: 15 residues. The V gene's germline CDR1 is SGHRS and CDR2 YFSETQ. Written as DNA, the CDR3 is TGCGCCAGCAGCTTGGTCGCAGGGGATGGAAACACCATATATTTT. Amino acid sequence: CASSLVAGDGNTIYF.

This clone was detected a few times. This rearrangement joins TRBV30 to TRBJ2-1, with D possibly matching TRBD1 (7 bases). V lost 3 bases and J lost 0, with 15 bases in between. CDR3 size: 16 residues. Germline loops: CDR1 GTSNPN, CDR2 SVGIG (reference sequence). The CDR3 sequence: CAWSAGGGGSYNEQFF. As DNA, the CDR3 is TGTGCCTGGAGCGCCGGAGGGGGCGGCTCCTACAATGAGCAGTTCTTC. The whole variable domain, filled in from reference TRBV30 and TRBJ2-1, reads SQTIHQWPATLVQPVGSPLSLECTVEGTSNPNLYWYRQAAGRGLQLLFYSVGIGQISSEVPQNLSASRPQDRQFILSSKKLLLSDSGFYLCAWSAGGGGSYNEQFFGPGTRLTVL.

This chain uses TRBV15 with TRBJ1-5; 7 bases agree with TRBD1. Germline V CDR1 and CDR2: LNHNV, YYDKDF (reference sequence). V dropped 1 base and J dropped 7; count of bases not matched to a gene: 7. The CDR3 length is 15 residues. The CDR3 DNA sequence: TGTGCCACCAGCAGAGCCTACAGGGGTGGCCAGCCCCAGCATTTT. It yields the protein CATSRAYRGGQPQHF.

V usage is TRBV19 and J usage is TRBJ1-1; no clear D gene. CDR1 and CDR2 from the germline V gene are LNHDA and SQIVND (reference sequence). With 3 bases removed from V and 1 base from J, the gap between germline ends came to 9 bases. CDR3 length: 14 residues. CDR3 DNA sequence: TGTGCCAGTAGTATCATGTCGGGGAACACTGAAGCTTTCTTT. This translates into CASSIMSGNTEAFF.

The chain employs TRBV6-5 and TRBJ2-2, with a weak D call TRBD2 (6 bases). Germline V gives CDR1 MNHEY, CDR2 SVGAGI. The length of the CDR3 is 15 residues. Trimming stripped 5 bases from V and 7 bases from J, with 17 bases between. The CDR3 sequence: CASSLYGGGIGELFF. CDR3 DNA sequence: TGTGCCAGCAGTCTCTACGGGGGTGGAATCGGGGAGCTGTTTTTT.

Note on this clone: The junction departs from germline at one end; a sequencing error may be responsible. V and J are TRBV18 and TRBJ1-3; 7 positions match TRBD1. This CDR3 region has 12 residues. Germline CDR1 reads KGHSH; CDR2 reads LQKENI. The CDR3 here is CASSRQGSTIYF. The CDR3 coding sequence is TGTGCCAGCTCACGACAGGGAAGCACCATATATTTT.

V usage is TRBV3-1 (or the pseudogene TRBV3-2) and J usage is TRBJ2-1, with TRBD2 as a possible D gene (6 bases). The CDR3 totals 16 residues. Germline CDR1 and CDR2: LGHDT and YNNKEL (reference sequence). The V end was cut by 2 bases, the J end by 0 bases, with 11 bases between. CDR3 sequence: CASSQLALSSYNEQFF. The CDR3 coding sequence is TGTGCCAGCAGCCAACTAGCGCTCAGCTCCTACAATGAGCAGTTCTTC.

The table lists this clone with a count of one. The chain carries TRBV11-3 and TRBJ2-3, with 13 nucleotides matching TRBD2. This CDR3 is 18 amino acids long. The V gene's germline CDR1 is SGHNT and CDR2 YENEEA. V shed 6 bases, J shed 2 bases, and the junction held 11 bases outside the gene matches. The CDR3 sequence is CASSEGTSGVGPTDTQYF. In nucleotides, the CDR3 is TGTGCCAGCAGTGAAGGGACTAGCGGGGTCGGGCCCACAGATACGCAGTATTTT.